The 5 T cell receptor beta chains below all came from one sample that was sequenced in a study of blood T cell repertoires in COVID-19. This table comes from immunoSEQ multiplex PCR, and its TCRdb copy is limited to in-frame clones, with some not included. The table shows some 180,000 clones, with more than 70% occurring only once. Sequencing input: peripheral blood. Every receptor here comes from an older woman with acute or convalescent COVID-19.

V and J are TRBV11-2 and TRBJ1-2; TRBD1 might be the D (6 bases). This CDR3 spans 15 amino acids. The germline V gene encodes CDR1 SGHAT and CDR2 FQNNGV. V lost 1 base and J lost 4, with 13 bases in between. CDR3 nucleotide sequence: TGTGCCAGCAGCTTAGGACAGGACTTATTCTATGGCTACACCTTC. Its protein is CASSLGQDLFYGYTF.

This clone was observed once. This chain joins TRBV5-1 and TRBJ2-7; tentatively, D is TRBD1 or TRBD2 (5 bases each). Trimming left V 4 bases short and J 4 bases short, with 12 bases between. The germline V gene encodes CDR1 SGHRS and CDR2 YFSETQ. The CDR3 is 13 residues long. The chain's CDR3 is CASSLGREYEQYF. The CDR3 nucleotides are TGCGCCAGCAGCCTGGGACGGGAATACGAGCAGTACTTC.

The rearrangement joins TRBV28 to TRBJ1-4; no clear D gene. Germline CDR1 is MDHEN and CDR2 is SYDVKM. Trimming left V 4 bases short and J 2 bases short, with 8 bases between. There are 14 residues in the CDR3. The CDR3 DNA reads as TGTGCCAGCAGTTGGGGAGCTACTAATGAAAAACTGTTTTTT. This codes for CASSWGATNEKLFF. Using reference TRBV28 and TRBJ1-4 for the parts outside the CDR3, the full variable domain is DVKVTQSSRYLVKRTGEKVFLECVQDMDHENMFWYRQDPGLGLRLIYFSYDVKMKEKGDIPEGYSVSREKKERFSLILESASTNQTSMYLCASSWGATNEKLFFGSGTQLSVL.

The J gene is TRBJ2-1, the V gene TRBV7-3, with D possibly matching TRBD2 (5 bases). Trimming removed 3 bases at V and 2 bases at J, with 11 bases between. Per germline, CDR1 SGHTA and CDR2 FQGTGA. This CDR3 comprises 15 residues. DNA of the CDR3: TGTGCCAGCAGCTTTGGGAGCTTCCCCTACAATGAGCAGTTCTTC. It is translated as CASSFGSFPYNEQFF.

The gene calls are TRBV3-1 (or the pseudogene TRBV3-2) and TRBJ1-3; 9 bases fit TRBD1. The CDR3 is made up of 16 amino acids. CDR1 and CDR2 (germline): LGHDT, YNNKEL (reference sequence). The V segment lost 2 bases and the J segment 0 bases; nucleotides outside the gene matches: 2. This CDR3 is CASSQRTGVSGNTIYF. CDR3 nucleotide sequence: TGTGCCAGCAGCCAAAGGACAGGGGTCTCTGGAAACACCATATATTTT.